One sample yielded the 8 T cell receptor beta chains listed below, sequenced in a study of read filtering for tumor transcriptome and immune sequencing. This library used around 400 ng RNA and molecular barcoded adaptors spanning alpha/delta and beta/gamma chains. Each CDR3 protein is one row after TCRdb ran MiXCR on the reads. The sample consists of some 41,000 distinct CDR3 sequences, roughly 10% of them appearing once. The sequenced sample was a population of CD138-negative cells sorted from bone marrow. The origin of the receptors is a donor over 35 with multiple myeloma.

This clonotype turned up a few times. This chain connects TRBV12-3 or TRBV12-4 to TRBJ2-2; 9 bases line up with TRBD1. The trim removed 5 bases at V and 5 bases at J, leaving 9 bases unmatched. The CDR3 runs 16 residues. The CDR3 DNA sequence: TGTGCCAGCAGTCTTACAGGGGGCGCACAAACCGGGGAGCTGTTTTTT. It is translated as CASSLTGGAQTGELFF.

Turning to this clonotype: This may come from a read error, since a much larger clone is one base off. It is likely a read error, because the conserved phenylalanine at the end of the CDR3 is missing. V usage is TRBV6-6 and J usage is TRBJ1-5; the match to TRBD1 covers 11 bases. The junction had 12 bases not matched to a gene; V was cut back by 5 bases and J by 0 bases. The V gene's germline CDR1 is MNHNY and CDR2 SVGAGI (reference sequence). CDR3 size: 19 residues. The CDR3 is CASSPTGTGGGYSNQPQHL. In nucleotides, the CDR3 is TGTGCCAGCAGTCCGACCGGGACAGGGGGGGGCTATAGCAATCAGCCCCAGCATCTT.

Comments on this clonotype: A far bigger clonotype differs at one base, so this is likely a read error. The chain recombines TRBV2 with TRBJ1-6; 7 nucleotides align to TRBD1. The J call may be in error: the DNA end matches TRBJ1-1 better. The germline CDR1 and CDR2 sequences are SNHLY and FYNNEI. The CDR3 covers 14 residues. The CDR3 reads CASSERGLLTGAFF. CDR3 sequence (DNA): TGTGCCAGCAGTGAAAGGGGGCTTTTGACTGGAGCTTTCTTT.

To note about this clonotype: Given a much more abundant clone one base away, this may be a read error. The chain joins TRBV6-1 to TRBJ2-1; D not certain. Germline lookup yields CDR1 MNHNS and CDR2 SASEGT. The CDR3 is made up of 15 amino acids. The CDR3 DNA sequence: TGTGCCAGCAGTGAAGAGACGGAGTCCTACAATGGGCAGTTCTTC. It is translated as CASSEETESYNGQFF.

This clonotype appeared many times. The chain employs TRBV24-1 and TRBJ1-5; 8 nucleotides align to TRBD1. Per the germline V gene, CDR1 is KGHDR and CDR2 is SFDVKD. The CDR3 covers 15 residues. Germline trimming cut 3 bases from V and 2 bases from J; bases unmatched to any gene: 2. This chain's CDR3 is CATSDPDRGNQPQHF. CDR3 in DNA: TGTGCCACCAGTGATCCGGACAGGGGCAATCAGCCCCAGCATTTT.

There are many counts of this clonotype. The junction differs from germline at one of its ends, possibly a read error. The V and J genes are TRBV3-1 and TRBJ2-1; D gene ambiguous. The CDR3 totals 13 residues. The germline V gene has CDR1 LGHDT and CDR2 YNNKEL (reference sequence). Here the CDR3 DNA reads TGTGCCAGCAGCCAGGCACCGGGCGTGCGATCGATCTTC. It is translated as CASSQAPGVRSIF.

CDR3 residues: CASSRAAGGPDTQYF. DNA of the CDR3: TGTGCCAGCAGCCGGGCAGCGGGGGGGCCGGATACGCAGTATTTT. The rearrangement joins TRBV3-1 to TRBJ2-3; 10 nucleotides line up with TRBD2. CDR1 is LGHDT, CDR2 YNNKEL, per germline (reference sequence). The ends lost 4 bases at V and 6 bases at J; junction bases unmatched: 7. The CDR3 runs 15 residues.

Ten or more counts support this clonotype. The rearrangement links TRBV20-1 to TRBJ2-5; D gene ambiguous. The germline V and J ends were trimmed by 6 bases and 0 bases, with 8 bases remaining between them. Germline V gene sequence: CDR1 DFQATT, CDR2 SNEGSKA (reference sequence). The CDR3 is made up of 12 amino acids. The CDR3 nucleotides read TGCAGTGCACCCCCAAACCAAGAGACCCAGTACTTC. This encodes CSAPPNQETQYF.